One and the same sample provided the 32 T cell receptor beta chains below, sequenced in a study of neurological immune-mediated disorders. TCRdb used MiXCR to reprocess the 5' RACE reads, holding one entry per CDR3 protein. The sample lists approximately 87,000 distinct CDR3 sequences; about 14% were seen once. The material sequenced was PBMCs. These receptors originate from a woman between 45 and 60 years old in good health.

This clonotype came up many times. The chain employs TRBV5-1 and TRBJ2-7; tentatively, D is TRBD1 (5 bases). Trimming shortened V by 0 bases and J by 3 bases, and 13 bases separated the two germline ends. This CDR3 region has 15 residues. Germline V gene data show CDR1 as SGHRS and CDR2 as YFSETQ. CDR3 coding DNA: TGCGCCAGCAGCTTGGTGCCGGACACTATCTACGAGCAGTACTTC. Translating gives CASSLVPDTIYEQYF.

This clonotype was seen many times. The chain joins TRBV29-1 to TRBJ2-7; D possibly corresponds to TRBD2 (6 bases). The germline CDR1 and CDR2 sequences are SQVTM and ANQGSEA. V was cut by 5 bases and J by 3 bases, with 11 bases left in between. The CDR3 sequence is 12 residues long. The CDR3 here is CSVRDLYYEQYF. The CDR3 DNA follows: TGCAGCGTTCGGGACTTGTACTACGAGCAGTACTTC.

For this clonotype: A read error may account for a junction end that differs from germline. The rearrangement uses TRBV20-1 and TRBJ2-5; possibly TRBD2 for D (6 bases). Germline V lookup: CDR1 DFQATT, CDR2 SNEGSKA (reference sequence). This CDR3 has 11 residues. The CDR3 sequence is CSDGTQDTQYF. The CDR3 coding sequence is TGCAGCGATGGGACTCAAGATACCCAGTACTTC.

This clonotype was counted many times. V gene TRBV5-1 combines with J gene TRBJ2-2, with 7 bases aligning to TRBD2. The J segment lost 6 bases and the V segment lost 5 bases, leaving 10 bases of the junction unmatched. The CDR3 has 15 residues. The germline gives CDR1 SGHRS, CDR2 YFSETQ. The CDR3 spells CASRKAGVSSGELFF. The CDR3, as DNA: TGCGCCAGCAGAAAGGCGGGGGTGTCGTCCGGGGAGCTGTTTTTT.

Many counts were recorded for this clonotype. V is TRBV6-1 and J is TRBJ2-2, with D unclear. The germline V gene has CDR1 MNHNS and CDR2 SASEGT. The CDR3 contains 13 residues. CDR3 protein: CAMAAWYTGELFF. As DNA, the CDR3 is TGTGCTATGGCGGCTTGGTACACCGGGGAGCTGTTTTTT.

In this sample, this clonotype turned up many times. The chain couples TRBV5-4 to TRBJ2-7; possibly TRBD1 for D (5 bases). The ends were cut back, 4 bases at V and 0 bases at J, with 11 bases in the middle. CDR1 is SGHNT, CDR2 YYREEE, per germline (reference sequence). The CDR3 runs to 14 residues. The DNA for the CDR3 is TGTGCCAGCAGCCCTCACGACAGCTCCTACGAGCAGTACTTC. This encodes CASSPHDSSYEQYF.

This clonotype has a count of ten or more. The rearrangement uses TRBV5-1 and TRBJ2-5, with D maybe TRBD1 (6 bases). The CDR3 runs to 15 residues. V was trimmed by 6 bases and J by 5 bases, leaving 20 bases between them. In germline, CDR1 is SGHRS, CDR2 YFSETQ. CDR3 sequence reads: CASTPGVAQDETQYF. The CDR3 bases are TGCGCCAGCACACCAGGGGTAGCGCAGGACGAGACCCAGTACTTC.

This clonotype was seen repeatedly, ten times or more. The V and J genes are TRBV29-1 and TRBJ2-5; D uncertain. CDR3 length: 13 residues. The germline CDR1 and CDR2 sequences are SQVTM and ANQGSEA. V was shortened by 2 bases and J by 1 base, with 8 bases between the two germline ends. The CDR3 region has the DNA TGCAGCGTTGAATCGGATACCCAAGAGACCCAGTACTTC. This gives the protein CSVESDTQETQYF. Variable domain in full (rest from reference TRBV29-1 and TRBJ2-5): SAVISQKPSRDICQRGTSLTIQCQVDSQVTMMFWYRQQPGQSLTLIATANQGSEATYESGFVIDKFPISRPNLTFSTLTVSNMSPEDSSIYLCSVESDTQETQYFGPGTRLLVL.

The CDR3: CASSWTSGLSYNEQFF. CDR3 coding DNA: TGTGCCAGCAGCTGGACTAGCGGGTTAAGTTACAATGAGCAGTTCTTC. The chain employs TRBV7-8 and TRBJ2-1; TRBD2 matches at 11 bases. The CDR3 runs to 16 residues. Per germline, CDR1 SGHVS and CDR2 FQNEAQ. The V and J ends lost 4 bases and 4 bases, in that order; junction bases with no gene match: 6.

The chain carries TRBV12-3 or TRBV12-4 and TRBJ1-3; D call uncertain. This CDR3 is 14 amino acids long. Trimming took 5 bases from V and 5 from J, leaving 13 bases between them. CDR3 sequence: CASSRNRTRNTIYF. The CDR3, as DNA: TGTGCCAGCAGTCGCAATCGAACCCGAAACACCATATATTTT.

Ten or more counts support this clonotype. The J gene is TRBJ2-3, the V gene TRBV20-1; no clear D gene. This CDR3 spans 10 amino acids. V lost 3 bases and J 7 bases, leaving 5 bases between the germline ends. CDR1 is DFQATT, CDR2 SNEGSKA, per germline (reference sequence). CDR3 DNA: TGCAGTGCTAGCAGGAATACGCAGTATTTT. As protein: CSASRNTQYF.

This chain uses TRBV3-1 with TRBJ1-1, with no clear D. CDR1 is LGHDT, CDR2 YNNKEL, per germline (reference sequence). V was pared by 4 bases and J by 1 base, with 19 bases between. This CDR3 has 17 amino acids. Here the CDR3 reads CASSPQGEVTSNTEAFF. CDR3 coding DNA: TGTGCCAGCAGCCCCCAAGGAGAGGTCACCTCGAACACTGAAGCTTTCTTT.

At least ten counts were recorded for this clonotype. The chain employs TRBV5-1 and TRBJ2-1, with 11 bases aligning to TRBD2. After removal of 4 bases from V and 6 bases from J, the junction contained 12 bases not matched to a gene. The CDR3 is 17 residues long. The germline V gene has CDR1 SGHRS and CDR2 YFSETQ. The CDR3 bases are TGCGCCAGCAGCCGACATCAACTAGCGGGGGTCTCCAATGAGCAGTTCTTC. It encodes CASSRHQLAGVSNEQFF.

The genes are TRBV20-1 and TRBJ2-7, with a possible D match to TRBD1 (6 bases). The V gene's germline CDR1 is DFQATT and CDR2 SNEGSKA (reference sequence). V was shortened by 5 bases and J by 0 bases, with 14 bases between the two germline ends. This CDR3 has 14 residues. As DNA, the CDR3 is TGCAGTGCTCGCTCCACAGGGAGCTCCTACGAGCAGTACTTC. It encodes CSARSTGSSYEQYF.

This clonotype has a count of ten or more. This chain uses TRBV3-1 with TRBJ2-3; the D gene is possibly TRBD2 (6 bases). CDR1 and CDR2 (germline): LGHDT, YNNKEL (reference sequence). The length of the CDR3 is 13 residues. V was shortened by 4 bases and J by 4 bases, with 9 bases between the two germline ends. CDR3 in amino acids: CASSRQRADTQYF. Here the CDR3 DNA reads TGTGCCAGCAGCCGACAGCGGGCAGATACGCAGTATTTT.

This clonotype appeared many times. CDR3 loop: CASSSDRFPYNEQFF. The CDR3 DNA reads as TGTGCCAGCAGCTCGGACAGGTTCCCTTACAATGAGCAGTTCTTC. The J gene is TRBJ2-1, the V gene TRBV7-2; 7 bases are a match to TRBD1. Trimming took 4 bases from V and 4 from J; bases not matched to a gene: 7. The length of the CDR3 is 15 residues. The germline CDR1 and CDR2 sequences are SGHTA and FQGNSA.

In its sample, this clonotype was seen many times. The gene calls are TRBV5-1 and TRBJ2-7; the match to TRBD2 covers 8 bases. CDR1 is SGHRS and CDR2 is YFSETQ in the germline V gene. The CDR3 is made up of 14 amino acids. Trimming removed 4 bases from V and 3 bases from J; junction bases left unmatched: 6. CDR3 nucleotides: TGCGCCAGCAGCCGGGGGGGCGGGGGCTACGAGCAGTACTTC. This gives the protein CASSRGGGGYEQYF.

The chain uses TRBV18 and TRBJ1-3; possibly TRBD1 for D (5 bases). Germline V gene sequence: CDR1 KGHSH, CDR2 LQKENI. The CDR3 consists of 15 residues. V lost 3 bases, J lost 2 bases, and 11 bases lay in between. Written as DNA, the CDR3 is TGTGCCAGCTCACCGACAGCCACCCCTGGAAACACCATATATTTT. This encodes CASSPTATPGNTIYF.

This clonotype was recorded many times. This sequence joins TRBV5-1 and TRBJ2-3, with TRBD1 matching over 9 bases. Germline trimming cut 4 bases from V and 0 bases from J; bases unmatched to any gene: 6. Per germline, CDR1 SGHRS and CDR2 YFSETQ. The CDR3 has 16 amino acids. The CDR3 DNA follows: TGCGCCAGCAGCAAGACCGGGACAGGGAGCACAGATACGCAGTATTTT. As protein: CASSKTGTGSTDTQYF.

This clonotype has at least ten counts. V and J are TRBV5-1 and TRBJ2-7; possible D gene TRBD2, 5 bases. The V end was cut by 6 bases, the J end by 2 bases, with 15 bases between. Germline CDR1 SGHRS, CDR2 YFSETQ. The CDR3 is 14 amino acids. The CDR3 DNA is TGCGCCAGCAACGACCCGGGATCCACCTACGAGCAGTACTTC. It yields the protein CASNDPGSTYEQYF.

This clonotype was picked up many times. Here the CDR3 reads CASSLVPSNQPQHF. CDR3 bases: TGTGCCAGCAGCTTGGTTCCTAGCAATCAGCCCCAGCATTTT. This sequence joins TRBV5-5 and TRBJ1-5; no firm D call. Trimming stripped 0 bases from V and 0 bases from J, with 4 bases between. This CDR3 is 14 amino acids long. Germline V gene sequence: CDR1 SGHKS, CDR2 YYEKEE (reference sequence). Full variable domain (remainder filled in from reference TRBV5-5 and TRBJ1-5): DAGVTQSPTHLIKTRGQQVTLRCSPISGHKSVSWYQQVLGQGPQFIFQYYEKEERGRGNFPDRFSARQFPNYSSELNVNALLLGDSALYLCASSLVPSNQPQHFGDGTRLSIL.

The table lists this clonotype with many counts. The chain carries TRBV5-1 and TRBJ1-1, with D maybe TRBD1 (6 bases). Germline-derived CDR1 and CDR2 are SGHRS and YFSETQ. This CDR3 spans 14 amino acids. The ends were cut back, 3 bases at V and 1 base at J, with 10 bases in the middle. The DNA of the CDR3 is TGCGCCAGCAGCTGGGGACAACCGAACACTGAAGCTTTCTTT. It translates to CASSWGQPNTEAFF.

Ten or more counts support this clonotype. The V and J genes are TRBV20-1 and TRBJ2-1; D unresolved. The CDR3 totals 17 residues. Germline loops: CDR1 DFQATT, CDR2 SNEGSKA (reference sequence). V was shortened by 0 bases and J by 1 base, with 16 bases between the two germline ends. The DNA of the CDR3 is TGCAGTGCTAGAGATTACGGCTCGGCGGATTCCTACAATGAGCAGTTCTTC. Protein product: CSARDYGSADSYNEQFF.

The chain uses TRBV4-3 and TRBJ2-1, with TRBD2 matching 16 bases. CDR3 length: 15 residues. Germline lookup yields CDR1 LGHNA and CDR2 YSLEER. With V trimmed by 4 bases and J by 9 bases, 3 bases remained unmatched. In nucleotides, the CDR3 is TGCGCCAGCAGCCTGGGACTAGCGGGAGGGCGTGAGCAGTTCTTC. Its protein product is CASSLGLAGGREQFF.

The sample holds many counts of this clonotype. The J gene is TRBJ1-4, the V gene TRBV6-6; 7 bases agree with TRBD1. From germline, CDR1 is MNHNY and CDR2 SVGAGI (reference sequence). Trimming removed 7 bases from V and 8 bases from J; junction bases left unmatched: 10. This CDR3 has 14 amino acids. In nucleotides, the CDR3 is TGTGCCAGCACCTCGGCAGGGGGGAACGAAAAACTGTTTTTT. This encodes CASTSAGGNEKLFF.

At least ten counts were recorded for this clonotype. J is TRBJ2-1 and V is TRBV5-1, with 8 positions matching TRBD2. Losses at the gene ends were 0 bases for V and 7 bases for J; bases not matched to a gene: 9. The CDR3 length is 16 residues. CDR1 and CDR2 (germline): SGHRS, YFSETQ. CDR3 in amino acids: CASSLAVTGGLNEQFF. The CDR3 DNA reads TGCGCCAGCAGCTTGGCCGTAACGGGGGGGTTGAATGAGCAGTTCTTC.

This clonotype was recorded many times. J is TRBJ1-2 and V is TRBV7-8; 7 bases match TRBD1. The trim removed 5 bases at V and 0 bases at J, leaving 12 bases unmatched. The germline gives CDR1 SGHVS, CDR2 FQNEAQ. CDR3 length: 17 residues. The chain's CDR3 is CASSITLDRAANYGYTF. CDR3 nucleotide sequence: TGTGCCAGCAGCATCACCCTCGACAGGGCCGCTAACTATGGCTACACCTTC. Full variable domain (remainder filled in from reference TRBV7-8 and TRBJ1-2): GAGVSQSPRYKVAKRGQDVALRCDPISGHVSLFWYQQALGQGPEFLTYFQNEAQLDKSGLPSDRFFAERPEGSVSTLKIQRTQQEDSAVYLCASSITLDRAANYGYTFGSGTRLTVV.

This clonotype was counted many times. The rearrangement joins TRBV2 to TRBJ1-1; D may be TRBD1 (5 bases). The germline V gene encodes CDR1 SNHLY and CDR2 FYNNEI. Trimming left V 6 bases short and J 9 bases short, with 14 bases between. The CDR3 covers 12 residues. In DNA form, the CDR3 reads TGTGCCAGCAGGGTAACAGGCAATCAAGCTTTCTTT. Translation gives CASRVTGNQAFF.

At least ten counts were recorded for this clonotype. The chain employs TRBV11-1 and TRBJ2-3, with D perhaps being TRBD1 or TRBD2 (5 bases each). This CDR3 is built from 14 residues. Germline assignment: CDR1 SGHAT and CDR2 FQDESV (reference sequence). Trimming took off 5 bases at V and 3 bases at J, with 12 bases between the two ends. The CDR3 coding sequence is TGTGCCAGCAGCGCCGGGACGAGGACAGATACGCAGTATTTT. Translation: CASSAGTRTDTQYF.

At least ten counts were recorded for this clonotype. The chain has TRBV20-1 and TRBJ2-3, with D possibly matching TRBD2 (6 bases). The CDR3 spans 14 residues. Looked up from germline, CDR1 is DFQATT and CDR2 is SNEGSKA (reference sequence). The V end lost 1 base, the J end lost 2 bases, and 10 bases lay between the germline ends. The CDR3: CSARVAGNTDTQYF. The CDR3 DNA reads TGCAGTGCTAGAGTGGCGGGGAACACAGATACGCAGTATTTT.

Ten or more counts support this clonotype. The rearrangement links TRBV7-9 to TRBJ1-2, with D perhaps matching TRBD1 (5 bases). The V gene's germline CDR1 is SEHNR and CDR2 FQNEAQ (reference sequence). CDR3 length: 12 amino acids. The V and J ends lost 4 bases and 8 bases respectively, with 11 bases between them. The CDR3 sequence is CASSYTGVGYTF. The CDR3 region has the DNA TGTGCCAGCAGCTATACAGGTGTCGGCTACACCTTC.

This clonotype was seen repeatedly, ten times or more. This chain links TRBV20-1 with TRBJ2-1, with 8 bases aligning to TRBD2. CDR3 length: 15 residues. V lost 1 base to trimming and J lost 5 bases; unmatched junction nucleotides: 7. The germline V gene has CDR1 DFQATT and CDR2 SNEGSKA (reference sequence). As DNA, the CDR3 is TGCAGTGCTAGAGTAGGCGGGGGGTCTGACAATGAGCAGTTCTTC. It codes for CSARVGGGSDNEQFF.